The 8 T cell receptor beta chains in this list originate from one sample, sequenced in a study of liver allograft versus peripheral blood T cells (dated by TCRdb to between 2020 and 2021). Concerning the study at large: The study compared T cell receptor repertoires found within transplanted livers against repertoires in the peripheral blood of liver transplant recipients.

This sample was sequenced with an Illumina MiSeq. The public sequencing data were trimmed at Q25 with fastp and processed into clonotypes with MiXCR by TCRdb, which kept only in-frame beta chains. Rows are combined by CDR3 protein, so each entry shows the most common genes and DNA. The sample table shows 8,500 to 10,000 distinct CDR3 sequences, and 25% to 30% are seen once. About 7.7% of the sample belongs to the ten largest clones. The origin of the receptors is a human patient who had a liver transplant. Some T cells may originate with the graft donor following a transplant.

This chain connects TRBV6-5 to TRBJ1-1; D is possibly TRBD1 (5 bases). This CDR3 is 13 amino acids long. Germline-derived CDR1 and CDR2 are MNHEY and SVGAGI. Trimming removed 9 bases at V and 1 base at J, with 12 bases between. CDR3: CASRYGTNTEAFF. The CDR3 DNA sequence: TGTGCCAGTAGATACGGGACGAACACTGAAGCTTTCTTT.

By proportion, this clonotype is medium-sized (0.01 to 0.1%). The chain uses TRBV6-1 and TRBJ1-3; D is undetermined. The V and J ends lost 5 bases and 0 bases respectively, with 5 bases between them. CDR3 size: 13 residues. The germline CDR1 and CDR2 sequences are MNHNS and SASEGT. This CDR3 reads CASSKLSGNTIYF. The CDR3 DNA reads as TGTGCCAGCAGTAAACTCTCTGGAAACACCATATATTTT.

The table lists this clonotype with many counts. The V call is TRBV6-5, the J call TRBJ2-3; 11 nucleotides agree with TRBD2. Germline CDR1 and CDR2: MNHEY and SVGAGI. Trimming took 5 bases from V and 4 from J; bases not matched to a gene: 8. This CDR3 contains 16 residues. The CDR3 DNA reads TGTGCCAGCAGTCCCCAGGTAGCGGGAGGGCCAGATACGCAGTATTTT. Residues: CASSPQVAGGPDTQYF.

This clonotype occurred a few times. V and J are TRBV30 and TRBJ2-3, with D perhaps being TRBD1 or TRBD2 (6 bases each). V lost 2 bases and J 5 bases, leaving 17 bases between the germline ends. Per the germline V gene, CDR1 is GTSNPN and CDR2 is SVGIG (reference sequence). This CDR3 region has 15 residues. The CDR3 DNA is TGTGCCTGGAGTCCTAGGACGGGGGCGCAAGATACGCAGTATTTT. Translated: CAWSPRTGAQDTQYF.

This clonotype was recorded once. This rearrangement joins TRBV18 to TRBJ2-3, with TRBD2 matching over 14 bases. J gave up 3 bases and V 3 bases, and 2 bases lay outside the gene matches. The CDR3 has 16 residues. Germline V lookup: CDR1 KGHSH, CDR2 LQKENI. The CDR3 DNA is TGTGCCAGCTCACCCGGGACTAGCGGGAGAACAGATACGCAGTATTTT. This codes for CASSPGTSGRTDTQYF.

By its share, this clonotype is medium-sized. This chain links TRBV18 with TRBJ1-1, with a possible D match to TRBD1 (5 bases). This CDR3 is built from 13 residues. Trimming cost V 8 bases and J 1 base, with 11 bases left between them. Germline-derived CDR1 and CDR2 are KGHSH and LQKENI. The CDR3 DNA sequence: TGTGCCAGCAGCTTACAGGCGAACACTGAAGCTTTCTTT. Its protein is CASSLQANTEAFF.

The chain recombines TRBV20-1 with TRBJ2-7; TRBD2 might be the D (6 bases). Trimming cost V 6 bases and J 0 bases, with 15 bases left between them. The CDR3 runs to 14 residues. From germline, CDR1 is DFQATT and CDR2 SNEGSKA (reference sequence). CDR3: CSALTGGLSYEQYF. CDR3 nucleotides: TGCAGTGCCCTGACCGGGGGACTCTCCTACGAGCAGTACTTC.

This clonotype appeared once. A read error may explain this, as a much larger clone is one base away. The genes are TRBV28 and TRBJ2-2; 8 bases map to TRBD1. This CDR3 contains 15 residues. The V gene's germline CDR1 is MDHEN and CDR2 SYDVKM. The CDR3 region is CARSSSDRATGELFF. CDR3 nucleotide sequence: TGTGCCAGAAGTTCCTCGGACAGGGCGACCGGGGAGCTGTTTTTT.